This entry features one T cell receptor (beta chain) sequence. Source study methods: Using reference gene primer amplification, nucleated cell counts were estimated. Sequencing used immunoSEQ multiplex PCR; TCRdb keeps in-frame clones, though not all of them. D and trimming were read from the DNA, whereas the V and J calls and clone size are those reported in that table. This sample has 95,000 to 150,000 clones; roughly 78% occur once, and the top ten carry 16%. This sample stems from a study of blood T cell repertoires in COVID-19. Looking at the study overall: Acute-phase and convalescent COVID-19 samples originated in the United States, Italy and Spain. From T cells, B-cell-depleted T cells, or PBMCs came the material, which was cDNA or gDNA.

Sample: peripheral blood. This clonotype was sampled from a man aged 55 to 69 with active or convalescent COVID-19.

The CDR3 DNA follows: TGTGCCAGCAGTTTACGCCGGAGTTGGAACACCGGGGAGCTGTTTTTT. It translates to CASSLRRSWNTGELFF. The V and J genes are TRBV28 and TRBJ2-2; no clear D gene. There are 16 residues in the CDR3. V lost 2 bases, J lost 1 base, and 11 bases lay in between. Germline V CDR1 and CDR2: MDHEN, SYDVKM.